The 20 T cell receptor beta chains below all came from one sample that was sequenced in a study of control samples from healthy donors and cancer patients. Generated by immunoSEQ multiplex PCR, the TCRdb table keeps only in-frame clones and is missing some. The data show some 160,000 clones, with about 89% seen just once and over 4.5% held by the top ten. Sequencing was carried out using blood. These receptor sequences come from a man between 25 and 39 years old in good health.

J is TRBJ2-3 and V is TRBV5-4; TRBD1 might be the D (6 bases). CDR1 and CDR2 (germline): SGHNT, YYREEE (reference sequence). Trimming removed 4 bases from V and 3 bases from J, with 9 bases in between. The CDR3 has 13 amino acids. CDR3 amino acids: CASSRDTTDTQYF. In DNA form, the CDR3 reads TGTGCCAGCAGCAGGGACACAACAGATACGCAGTATTTT.

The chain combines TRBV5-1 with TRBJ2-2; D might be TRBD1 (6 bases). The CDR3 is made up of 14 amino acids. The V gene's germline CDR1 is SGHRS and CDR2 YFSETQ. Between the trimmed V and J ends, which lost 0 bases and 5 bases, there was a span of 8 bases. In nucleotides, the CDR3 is TGCGCCAGCAGCTTGGGTCAGGGGACCGGGGAGCTGTTTTTT. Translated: CASSLGQGTGELFF.

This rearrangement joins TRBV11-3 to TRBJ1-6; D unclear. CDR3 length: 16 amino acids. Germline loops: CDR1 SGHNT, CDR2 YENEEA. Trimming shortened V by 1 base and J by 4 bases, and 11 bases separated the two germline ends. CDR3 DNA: TGTGCCAGCAGCTTAGGTGGAGCGTCTTATAATTCACCCCTCCACTTT. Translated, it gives CASSLGGASYNSPLHF.

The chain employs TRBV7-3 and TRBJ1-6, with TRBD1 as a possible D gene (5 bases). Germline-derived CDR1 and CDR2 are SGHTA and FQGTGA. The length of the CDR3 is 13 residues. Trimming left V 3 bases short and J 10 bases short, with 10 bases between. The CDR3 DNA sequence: TGTGCCAGCAGCTTCGACAGACTCTCACCCCTCCACTTT. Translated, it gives CASSFDRLSPLHF.

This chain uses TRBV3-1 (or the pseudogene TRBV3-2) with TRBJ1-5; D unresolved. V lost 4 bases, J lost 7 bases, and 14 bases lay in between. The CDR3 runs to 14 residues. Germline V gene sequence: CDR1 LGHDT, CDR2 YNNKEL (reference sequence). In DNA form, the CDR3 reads TGTGCCAGCAGCCCCCGACGGGAACCCCAGCCCCAGCATTTT. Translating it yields CASSPRREPQPQHF.

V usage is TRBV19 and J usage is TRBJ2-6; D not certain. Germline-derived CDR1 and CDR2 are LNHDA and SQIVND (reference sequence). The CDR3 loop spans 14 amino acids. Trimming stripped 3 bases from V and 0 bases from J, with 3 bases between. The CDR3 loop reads CASSIGSGANVLTF. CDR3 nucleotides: TGTGCCAGTAGTATCGGCTCTGGGGCCAACGTCCTGACTTTC.

CDR3 bases: TGTGCCAGCAGCCCCGACCGGTGGAGCAATCAGCCCCAGCATTTT. Amino acids: CASSPDRWSNQPQHF. The V gene is TRBV6-5, the J gene TRBJ1-5; no firm D call. Per the germline V gene, CDR1 is MNHEY and CDR2 is SVGAGI. The CDR3 consists of 15 residues. Trimming cost V 6 bases and J 1 base, with 13 bases left between them.

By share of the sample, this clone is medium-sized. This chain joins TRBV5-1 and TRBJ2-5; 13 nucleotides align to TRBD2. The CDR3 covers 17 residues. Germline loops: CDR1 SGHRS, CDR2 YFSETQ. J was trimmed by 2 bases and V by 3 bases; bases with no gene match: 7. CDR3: CASSSTTGLAGQETQYF. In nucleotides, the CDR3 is TGCGCCAGCAGCTCAACGACGGGACTAGCGGGACAAGAGACCCAGTACTTC.

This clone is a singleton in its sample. The CDR3 loop is CSATVYNEQFF. The CDR3 DNA is TGCAGTGCTACGGTGTACAATGAGCAGTTCTTC. This chain connects TRBV20-1 to TRBJ2-1; the D is unclear. In germline, CDR1 is DFQATT, CDR2 SNEGSKA (reference sequence). Trimming shortened V by 4 bases and J by 4 bases, and 5 bases separated the two germline ends. This CDR3 spans 11 amino acids.

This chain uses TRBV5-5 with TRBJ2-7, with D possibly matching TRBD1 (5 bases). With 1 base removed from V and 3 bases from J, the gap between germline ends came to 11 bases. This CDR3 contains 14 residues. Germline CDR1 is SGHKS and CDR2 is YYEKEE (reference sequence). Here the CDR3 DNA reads TGTGCCAGCAGCTTGTGGCAGGGAAGCTACGAGCAGTACTTC. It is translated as CASSLWQGSYEQYF.

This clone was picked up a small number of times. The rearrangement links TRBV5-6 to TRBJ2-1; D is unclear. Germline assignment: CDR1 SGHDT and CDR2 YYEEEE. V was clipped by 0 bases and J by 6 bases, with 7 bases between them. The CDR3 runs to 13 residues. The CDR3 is CASSLDSPNEQFF. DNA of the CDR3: TGTGCCAGCAGCTTGGACAGCCCCAATGAGCAGTTCTTC. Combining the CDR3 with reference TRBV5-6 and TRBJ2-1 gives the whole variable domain DAGVTQSPTHLIKTRGQQVTLRCSPKSGHDTVSWYQQALGQGPQFIFQYYEEEERQRGNFPDRFSGHQFPNYSSELNVNALLLGDSALYLCASSLDSPNEQFFGPGTRLTVL.

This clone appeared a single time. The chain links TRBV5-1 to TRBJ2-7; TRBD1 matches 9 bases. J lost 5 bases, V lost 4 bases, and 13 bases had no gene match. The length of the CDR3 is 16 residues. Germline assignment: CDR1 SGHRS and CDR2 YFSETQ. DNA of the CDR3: TGCGCCAGCAGCCCCACTGGGACAGGGTATTTCGACGAGCAGTACTTC. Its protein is CASSPTGTGYFDEQYF.

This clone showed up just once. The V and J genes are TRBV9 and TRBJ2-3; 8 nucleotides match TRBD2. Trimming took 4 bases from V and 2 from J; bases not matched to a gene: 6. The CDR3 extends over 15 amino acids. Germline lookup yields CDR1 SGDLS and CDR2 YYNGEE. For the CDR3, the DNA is TGTGCCAGCAGCTTGAATAGCGGGACCACAGATACGCAGTATTTT. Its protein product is CASSLNSGTTDTQYF.

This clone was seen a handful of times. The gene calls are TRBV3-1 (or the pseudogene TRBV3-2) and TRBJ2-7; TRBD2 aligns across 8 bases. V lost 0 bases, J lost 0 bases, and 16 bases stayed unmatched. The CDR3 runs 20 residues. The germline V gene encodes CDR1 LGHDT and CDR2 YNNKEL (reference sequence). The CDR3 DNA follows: TGTGCCAGCAGCCAAGATGTTCGGAAATCGACTAGCGCCCGCTCCTACGAGCAGTACTTC. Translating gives CASSQDVRKSTSARSYEQYF.

In DNA form, the CDR3 reads TGCGCCAGCAGCTTGGCCGTCGGAACGTCCGGCGGGGAGCTGTTTTTT. This translates into CASSLAVGTSGGELFF. The chain combines TRBV5-1 with TRBJ2-2; no firm D call. Per germline, CDR1 SGHRS and CDR2 YFSETQ. The CDR3 loop spans 16 amino acids. Trimming stripped 0 bases from V and 7 bases from J, with 16 bases between.

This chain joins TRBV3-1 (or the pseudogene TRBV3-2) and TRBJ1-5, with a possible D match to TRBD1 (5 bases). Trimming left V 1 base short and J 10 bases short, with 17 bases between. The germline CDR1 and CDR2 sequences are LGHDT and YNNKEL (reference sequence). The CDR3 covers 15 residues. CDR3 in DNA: TGTGCCAGCAGCCAAGGGGGGGAACGAACGGGCCCCCAGCATTTT. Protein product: CASSQGGERTGPQHF.

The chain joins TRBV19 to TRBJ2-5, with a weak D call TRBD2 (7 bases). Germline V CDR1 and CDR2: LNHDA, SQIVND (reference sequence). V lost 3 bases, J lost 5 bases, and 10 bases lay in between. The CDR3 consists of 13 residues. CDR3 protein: CASSMGGAETQYF. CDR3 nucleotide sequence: TGTGCCAGTAGTATGGGGGGGGCCGAGACCCAGTACTTC.

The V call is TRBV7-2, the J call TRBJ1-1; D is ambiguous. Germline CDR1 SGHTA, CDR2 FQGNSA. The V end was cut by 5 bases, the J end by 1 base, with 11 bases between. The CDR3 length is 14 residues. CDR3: CASSENWANTEAFF. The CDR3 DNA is TGTGCCAGCAGCGAAAATTGGGCGAACACTGAAGCTTTCTTT.

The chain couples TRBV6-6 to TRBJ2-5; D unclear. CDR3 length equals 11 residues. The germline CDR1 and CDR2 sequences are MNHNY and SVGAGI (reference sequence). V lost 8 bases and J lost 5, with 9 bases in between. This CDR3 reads CASLFLETQYF. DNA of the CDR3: TGTGCCAGCCTTTTCCTGGAGACCCAGTACTTC.

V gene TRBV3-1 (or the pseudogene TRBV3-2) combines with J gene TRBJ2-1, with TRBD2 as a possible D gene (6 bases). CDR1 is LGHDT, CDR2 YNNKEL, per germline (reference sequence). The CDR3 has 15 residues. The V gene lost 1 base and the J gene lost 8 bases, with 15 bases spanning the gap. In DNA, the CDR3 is TGTGCCAGCAGCCAAGTTGGCGGGGCCCCCGATGAGCAGTTCTTC. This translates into CASSQVGGAPDEQFF.